A selection of T cell receptor beta chains follows, all from one sample in a study of shared clonotypes between healthy human individuals. Sequencing used immunoSEQ multiplex PCR; TCRdb keeps in-frame clones, though not all of them. The data show about 490,000 clones, roughly four fifths seen once. Material for sequencing was PBMCs. These receptors originate from a woman in her thirties or forties in good health. Some clones in this sample may be carry-over from other donors' samples. The CDR3 runs from the conserved cysteine through the conserved F or W. The D gene is left open where the match is weak. Some rows have no size entry. The others give once, few or many, or a class for an expanded clone.

CASSLGVFTYEQYF	TGTGCCAGCAGTTTAGGCGTCTTTACCTACGAGCAGTACTTC	TRBV27	-	-	TRBJ2-7
CASSFRDSNSPLHF	TGTGCCAGCAGTTTCCGGGACAGCAATTCACCCCTCCACTTT	TRBV28	TRBD1	few	TRBJ1-6
CASTSRGLARDYNEQFF	TGTGCCAGTACGTCCAGGGGACTAGCGAGGGACTACAATGAGCAGTTCTTC	TRBV19	TRBD2	-	TRBJ2-1
CASSPGASGRMHNEQFF	TGTGCCAGCAGCCCCGGGGCTAGCGGGAGGATGCACAATGAGCAGTTCTTC	TRBV7-3	TRBD2	-	TRBJ2-1
CASSLGLAGQETQYF	TGTGCCAGCAGCTTGGGACTAGCGGGACAAGAGACCCAGTACTTC	TRBV4-2	TRBD2	-	TRBJ2-5
CASSIDSPSGTSEQYF	TGTGCCAGTAGTATAGATTCCCCTAGCGGGACAAGCGAGCAGTACTTC	TRBV19	TRBD2	-	TRBJ2-7
CAWRIKGVHGYTF	TGTGCCTGGAGGATTAAGGGGGTCCATGGCTACACCTTC	TRBV30	-	-	TRBJ1-2
CASSTNRGLEQYF	TGTGCAAGCAGCACCAACAGGGGGCTCGAGCAGTACTTC	TRBV7-2	TRBD1	few	TRBJ2-7
CASRPFGVMRGNEQFF	TGTGCCAGCAGACCATTCGGGGTTATGAGGGGCAATGAGCAGTTCTTC	TRBV7-9	-	-	TRBJ2-1
CASSWGLAGVETQYF	TGTGCCAGCAGCTGGGGACTAGCGGGAGTAGAGACCCAGTACTTC	TRBV7-2	TRBD2	-	TRBJ2-5
CASSPGTSGTGELFF	TGTGCCAGCTCACCAGGGACTAGCGGCACCGGGGAGCTGTTTTTT	TRBV18	TRBD2	-	TRBJ2-2
CASSVEGREGQPQHF	TGTGCCAGCAGCGTAGAGGGCAGGGAGGGGCAGCCCCAGCATTTT	TRBV9	-	once	TRBJ1-5
CASSLRRGEQYF	TGTGCCAGCAGCTTAAGGCGGGGCGAGCAGTACTTC	TRBV7-9	-	-	TRBJ2-7
CASSDRGRVDTEAFF	TGTGCCAGCAGTGACCGGGGCAGGGTGGACACTGAAGCTTTCTTT	TRBV6-1	-	-	TRBJ1-1
CASINSQGGGNTIYF	TGTGCCAGCATTAACTCCCAGGGGGGCGGAAACACCATATATTTT	TRBV2	TRBD1	-	TRBJ1-3
CASSSPDSPYNEQFF	TGCGCCAGCAGCTCCCCGGACAGCCCATACAATGAGCAGTTCTTC	TRBV5-1	-	-	TRBJ2-1
CASSSQDLRNSGNTIYF	TGTGCCAGCAGCTCACAGGATTTAAGGAACTCTGGAAACACCATATATTTT	TRBV7-2	-	-	TRBJ1-3
CASSPPGQGNQPQHF	TGTGCCAGCAGCCCTCCCGGACAGGGGAATCAGCCCCAGCATTTT	TRBV14	TRBD1	many	TRBJ1-5
CATSSLSREGRNEQYF	TGTGCCACCAGCAGCCTTTCACGGGAGGGGAGGAACGAGCAGTACTTC	TRBV15	TRBD2	-	TRBJ2-7
CAISGQETQYF	TGTGCCATCAGTGGACAAGAGACCCAGTACTTC	TRBV10-3	-	-	TRBJ2-5
CASRGSAGINEKLFF	TGCGCCAGCAGGGGTAGCGCAGGTATAAATGAAAAACTGTTTTTT	TRBV5-1	-	-	TRBJ1-4
CASSLESSGAYNEQFF	TGCGCCAGCAGCTTGGAGTCTAGTGGGGCTTACAATGAGCAGTTCTTC	TRBV5-1	-	-	TRBJ2-1
CASSLLTSGPPETQYF	TGTGCCAGCAGCTTACTGACTAGCGGGCCTCCAGAGACCCAGTACTTC	TRBV7-6	TRBD2	-	TRBJ2-5
CASSLALNTEAFF	TGTGCCAGCAGCTTAGCGCTGAACACTGAAGCTTTCTTT	TRBV7-9	-	-	TRBJ1-1
CASSPADTGELFF	TGTGCCAGCAGCCCCGCAGACACCGGGGAGCTGTTTTTT	TRBV7-9	-	-	TRBJ2-2
CASSESGKETQYF	TGCGCCAGCAGTGAGTCCGGGAAAGAGACCCAGTACTTC	TRBV10-1	-	few	TRBJ2-5
CASSTTLAGGPNEQFF	TGTGCCAGCTCAACCACACTAGCGGGAGGGCCCAATGAGCAGTTCTTC	TRBV18	TRBD2	-	TRBJ2-1
CASSQDRGGKVKLFF	TGTGCCAGCAGCCAAGATAGAGGGGGCAAAGTAAAACTGTTTTTT	TRBV4-2	TRBD1	once	TRBJ1-4
CASSRSNLNTEAFF	TGTGCCAGCAGCCGAAGTAACCTGAACACTGAAGCTTTCTTT	TRBV7-2	-	once	TRBJ1-1
CASSRGQAYTGELFF	TGTGCCAGCAGTCGTGGACAGGCGTACACCGGGGAGCTGTTTTTT	TRBV6-5	TRBD1	-	TRBJ2-2
CASRLTGQANTEAFF	TGTGCCAGCAGACTGACCGGACAGGCGAACACTGAAGCTTTCTTT	TRBV6-6	TRBD1	-	TRBJ1-1
CASSIGRPDTQYF	TGTGCCAGTAGTATAGGTCGGCCAGATACGCAGTATTTT	TRBV19	-	-	TRBJ2-3
CAWRRDRAVQETQYF	TGTGCCTGGAGGAGGGACAGGGCCGTTCAAGAGACCCAGTACTTC	TRBV30	TRBD1	-	TRBJ2-5
CASSGKDSSNQPQHF	TGTGCCAGCAGCGGTAAAGACAGTTCCAATCAGCCCCAGCATTTT	TRBV7-9	-	-	TRBJ1-5
CASSDYGEKLFF	TGTGCCAGCAGTGACTATGGTGAAAAACTGTTTTTT	TRBV2	-	-	TRBJ1-4
CASSLNSGSGKTQYF	TGTGCCAGCAGCTTAAATAGCGGGAGTGGGAAGACCCAGTACTTC	TRBV7-2	TRBD2	-	TRBJ2-5
CASSVARGSGNTIYF	TGTGCCAGCAGCGTAGCCAGGGGCAGTGGAAACACCATATATTTT	TRBV9	-	-	TRBJ1-3
CASSLFAGDRETQYF	TGTGCCAGCAGTTTATTTGCGGGAGACAGGGAGACCCAGTACTTC	TRBV27	-	once	TRBJ2-5
CASSQGLVEPQHF	TGTGCCAGCTCACAGGGTTTAGTAGAGCCCCAGCATTTT	TRBV18	-	once	TRBJ1-5
CASSPGPGGEQYF	TGTGCCAGCAGCCCCGGGCCAGGGGGCGAGCAGTACTTC	TRBV5-4	TRBD1	-	TRBJ2-7
CATQRGNSPLHF	TGTGCCACCCAAAGGGGTAATTCACCCCTCCACTTT	TRBV2	-	-	TRBJ1-6
CASSYSSGSTHEQYF	TGTGCCAGCAGTTACTCCTCCGGGAGTACCCACGAGCAGTACTTC	TRBV6-5	-	few	TRBJ2-7
CASIWGGQVNQPQHF	TGTGCCAGCATTTGGGGGGGACAGGTAAATCAGCCCCAGCATTTT	TRBV28	TRBD1	-	TRBJ1-5
CASSLEERSGANVLTF	TGTGCCAGCAGCTTAGAAGAGCGCTCTGGGGCCAACGTCCTGACTTTC	TRBV7-2	-	-	TRBJ2-6
CASSLREGDEQYF	TGTGCCAGCAGTTTGCGGGAGGGGGACGAGCAGTACTTC	TRBV27	TRBD2	-	TRBJ2-7
CASSLRRGYYQPQHF	TGTGCCAGCAGTTTAAGAAGAGGGTATTACCAGCCCCAGCATTTT	TRBV28	-	few	TRBJ1-5
CASSVTRTYNSPLHF	TGTGCCAGCTCAGTCACGCGAACCTATAATTCACCCCTCCACTTT	TRBV18	-	-	TRBJ1-6
CASSFSAGRGGEQYF	TGTGCCAGCAGTTTTAGCGCGGGAAGAGGGGGCGAGCAGTACTTC	TRBV28	-	-	TRBJ2-7
CASSPPGGTSSGEQFF	TGTGCCAGCTCACCCCCAGGGGGGACTAGCAGTGGTGAGCAGTTCTTC	TRBV18	TRBD2	once	TRBJ2-1